A single sample gave rise to the 31 T cell receptor beta chains below, sequenced in a study of CD4+ T cells in melanoma. Libraries were prepared by immunoSEQ multiplex PCR; TCRdb keeps only in-frame clonotypes and omits some of them. The data contain 9,500 to 12,000 clones, less than 80% of them seen just once; the ten biggest clones take up 9% to 15%. The sequenced sample consisted of cells from a culture (not recorded whether cultured in vitro). These receptors were collected from a human donor with melanoma.

This clone was observed a few times. The chain employs TRBV9 and TRBJ1-4; 11 bases align to TRBD1. The CDR3 has 15 amino acids. V trimming: 3 bases; J trimming: 11 bases; junction bases outside the gene matches: 9. Germline CDR1 is SGDLS and CDR2 is YYNGEE. The CDR3 loop reads CASSAADRGPWKLFF. DNA for the CDR3: TGTGCCAGCAGCGCTGCGGACAGGGGGCCGTGGAAACTGTTTTTT.

This sequence joins TRBV2 and TRBJ1-2; no clear D. Per germline, CDR1 SNHLY and CDR2 FYNNEI. Trimming took off 8 bases at V and 4 bases at J, with 11 bases between the two ends. CDR3 length: 12 amino acids. Written as DNA, the CDR3 is TGTGCCAGCGCGGCGAAGGGCTATGGCTACACCTTC. This sequence encodes CASAAKGYGYTF.

V and J are TRBV11-2 and TRBJ2-7; D call uncertain. V lost 2 bases and J 6 bases, leaving 11 bases between the germline ends. The CDR3 totals 13 residues. CDR1 is SGHAT and CDR2 is FQNNGV in the germline V gene. CDR3: CASSLSVEFEQYF. CDR3 coding DNA: TGTGCCAGCAGCTTATCGGTGGAATTCGAGCAGTACTTC.

CDR3 residues: CASGLTGSNTGELFF. In DNA, the CDR3 is TGCGCCAGCGGCCTGACAGGGTCCAACACCGGGGAGCTGTTTTTT. The chain employs TRBV10-2 and TRBJ2-2, with 7 bases matching TRBD1. Germline V gene sequence: CDR1 WSHSY, CDR2 SAAADI. The CDR3 length is 15 residues. V dropped 8 bases and J dropped 2; count of bases not matched to a gene: 8.

The chain couples TRBV4-1 to TRBJ1-3; unclear D gene. V lost 3 bases and J 0 bases, leaving 9 bases between the germline ends. CDR1 and CDR2 (germline): MGHRA, YSYEKL. The CDR3 sequence is 15 residues long. The CDR3 loop is CASSHRHVSGNTIYF. The CDR3 bases are TGCGCCAGCAGCCATAGACACGTCTCTGGAAACACCATATATTTT.

The V gene is TRBV5-1, the J gene TRBJ1-4, with D tentatively TRBD1 (5 bases). Trimming took 10 bases from V and 5 from J, leaving 18 bases between them. Germline V gene sequence: CDR1 SGHRS, CDR2 YFSETQ. CDR3 length equals 14 residues. CDR3 in amino acids: CASKLGTENEKLFF. As DNA, the CDR3 is TGCGCCTCGAAGTTGGGGACGGAAAATGAAAAACTGTTTTTT.

V usage is TRBV5-1 and J usage is TRBJ1-1, with D tentatively TRBD1 (5 bases). V lost 1 base to trimming and J lost 7 bases, with 11 bases between them. The length of the CDR3 is 13 residues. In germline, CDR1 is SGHRS, CDR2 YFSETQ. CDR3 in amino acids: CASSLRAGSEAFF. As DNA, the CDR3 is TGCGCCAGCAGCTTGAGGGCAGGGAGTGAAGCTTTCTTT.

The table lists this clone with a few counts. The rearrangement uses TRBV7-9 and TRBJ1-3, with D hard to call. This CDR3 region has 14 residues. V lost 2 bases and J lost 2, with 7 bases in between. Germline V CDR1 and CDR2: SEHNR, FQNEAQ (reference sequence). CDR3 sequence: CASSLPRPGNTIYF. In DNA, the CDR3 is TGTGCCAGCAGCTTACCCCGACCTGGAAACACCATATATTTT. The variable domain in full, with the rest retrieved from reference TRBV7-9 and TRBJ1-3, is DTGVSQNPRHKITKRGQNVTFRCDPISEHNRLYWYRQTLGQGPEFLTYFQNEAQLEKSRLLSDRFSAERPKGSFSTLEIQRTEQGDSAMYLCASSLPRPGNTIYFGEGSWLTVV.

This clone was picked up one time. This chain uses TRBV6-1 with TRBJ2-3; D possibly corresponds to TRBD2 (5 bases). The V and J ends lost 1 base and 1 base respectively, with 9 bases between them. Germline values: CDR1 MNHNS, CDR2 SASEGT. The CDR3 is 15 residues long. CDR3 residues: CASSEGGGRTDTQYF. In nucleotides, the CDR3 is TGTGCCAGCAGTGAAGGTGGAGGTCGCACAGATACGCAGTATTTT.

The chain uses TRBV2 and TRBJ1-1; a weak D match, TRBD1 (6 bases). The CDR3 extends over 17 amino acids. Trimming took 7 bases from V and 4 from J, leaving 25 bases between them. The germline gives CDR1 SNHLY, CDR2 FYNNEI. The CDR3 DNA sequence: TGTGCCAGCACCCGAAAGGGGACACCCGGGGCCCTCACTGAAGCTTTCTTT. This sequence encodes CASTRKGTPGALTEAFF.

The chain uses TRBV18 and TRBJ2-3; 9 nucleotides match TRBD1. V lost 3 bases, J lost 4 bases, and 5 bases stayed unmatched. The CDR3 length is 15 residues. The germline CDR1 and CDR2 sequences are KGHSH and LQKENI. The CDR3 sequence: CASSPLDRGSDTQYF. DNA of the CDR3: TGTGCCAGCTCACCTTTGGACAGGGGTTCAGATACGCAGTATTTT.

This sequence joins TRBV6-1 and TRBJ2-3, with D perhaps matching TRBD2 (6 bases). The CDR3 has 14 amino acids. CDR1 and CDR2 (germline): MNHNS, SASEGT. Trimming shortened V by 10 bases and J by 4 bases, and 18 bases separated the two germline ends. The CDR3 DNA reads TGTGCCATTGCCTCGAGGCTAGCGTCAGATACGCAGTATTTT. It yields the protein CAIASRLASDTQYF.

The chain couples TRBV7-6 to TRBJ1-6; D not certain. This CDR3 spans 13 amino acids. Germline V gene sequence: CDR1 SGHVS, CDR2 FNYEAQ. The V end lost 1 base, the J end lost 6 bases, and 4 bases lay between the germline ends. CDR3 protein: CASSLGPNSPLHF. In nucleotides, the CDR3 is TGTGCCAGCAGCTTAGGCCCTAATTCACCCCTCCACTTT.

This chain uses TRBV5-1 with TRBJ2-6; no clear D gene. CDR1 is SGHRS, CDR2 YFSETQ, per germline. Deletions cut 0 bases from V and 0 bases from J, with 1 base between. The CDR3 runs to 14 residues. The CDR3 DNA reads TGCGCCAGCAGCTTGGGCTCTGGGGCCAACGTCCTGACTTTC. Its translation: CASSLGSGANVLTF. Using reference TRBV5-1 and TRBJ2-6 for the parts outside the CDR3, the full variable domain is KAGVTQTPRYLIKTRGQQVTLSCSPISGHRSVSWYQQTPGQGLQFLFEYFSETQRNKGNFPGRFSGRQFSNSRSEMNVSTLELGDSALYLCASSLGSGANVLTFGAGSRLTVL.

The rearrangement links TRBV11-2 to TRBJ2-1; D is possibly TRBD1 or TRBD2 (5 bases each). The CDR3 spans 16 residues. V shed 1 base and J shed 5 bases, with 15 bases lying between them. Germline V CDR1 and CDR2: SGHAT, FQNNGV. The CDR3 bases are TGTGCCAGCAGCTTAGGCAGGGAGTATGGGGACAATGAGCAGTTCTTC. Its translation is CASSLGREYGDNEQFF.

The table lists this clone with a few counts. Different DNA sequences within this sample yield the same CDR3. The chain couples TRBV5-1 to TRBJ1-1; perhaps TRBD1 as D (5 bases). This CDR3 contains 14 residues. Trimming shortened V by 0 bases and J by 0 bases, and 6 bases separated the two germline ends. Germline CDR1 and CDR2: SGHRS and YFSETQ. CDR3 residues: CASSLGQMNTEAFF. DNA of the CDR3: TGCGCCAGCAGCTTGGGACAGATGAACACTGAAGCTTTCTTT.

The genes are TRBV10-2 and TRBJ2-2; weak D call: TRBD1 (5 bases). V lost 6 bases, J lost 5 bases, and 10 bases lay in between. Germline CDR1 and CDR2: WSHSY and SAAADI. This CDR3 contains 13 residues. CDR3 sequence: CASRGRSTGELFF. In DNA, the CDR3 is TGCGCCAGCAGGGGGCGTTCAACCGGGGAGCTGTTTTTT.

The J gene is TRBJ1-2, the V gene TRBV6-1; D not resolved. The CDR3 is 15 amino acids. Deletions cut 3 bases from V and 0 bases from J, with 11 bases between. From germline, CDR1 is MNHNS and CDR2 SASEGT. CDR3 DNA sequence: TGTGCCAGCAGTGACGTGGGGTGGGCTAACTATGGCTACACCTTC. Its translation is CASSDVGWANYGYTF.

This clone appeared once. The chain is built from TRBV11-2 and TRBJ1-4, with 11 bases fitting TRBD1. V lost 1 base to trimming and J lost 7 bases; unmatched junction nucleotides: 8. Germline values: CDR1 SGHAT, CDR2 FQNNGV. The CDR3 is made up of 17 amino acids. The chain's CDR3 is CASSLARTGGIGEKLFF. CDR3 nucleotides: TGTGCCAGCAGCTTAGCCCGGACAGGGGGCATTGGTGAAAAACTGTTTTTT. Full variable domain (outside the CDR3, taken from reference TRBV11-2 and TRBJ1-4): EAGVAQSPRYKIIEKRQSVAFWCNPISGHATLYWYQQILGQGPKLLIQFQNNGVVDDSQLPKDRFSAERLKGVDSTLKIQPAKLEDSAVYLCASSLARTGGIGEKLFFGSGTQLSVL.

This rearrangement joins TRBV25-1 to TRBJ2-5; D possibly uses TRBD1 or TRBD2 (5 bases each). V gave up 4 bases and J gave up 1 base, with 10 bases separating them. Germline loops: CDR1 MGHDK, CDR2 SYGVNS. The CDR3 extends over 14 amino acids. CDR3: CASSAPGTQETQYF. CDR3 DNA sequence: TGTGCCAGCAGTGCCCCCGGGACCCAAGAGACCCAGTACTTC.

V is TRBV10-3 and J is TRBJ1-3; no clear D gene. Germline V gene sequence: CDR1 ENHRY, CDR2 SYGVKD. The germline V and J ends were trimmed by 9 bases and 1 base, with 4 bases remaining between them. CDR3 size: 11 residues. CDR3 DNA sequence: TGTGCCATAGGTTCTGGAAACACCATATATTTT. It specifies CAIGSGNTIYF.

This clone was picked up a small number of times. This chain links TRBV2 with TRBJ2-7, with TRBD1 identical over 8 bases. Germline CDR1 is SNHLY and CDR2 is FYNNEI. V shed 6 bases and J 2 bases; nucleotides not matched to a gene: 9. CDR3 length: 15 amino acids. The CDR3 sequence: CASRRPDRVPYEQYF. In nucleotides, the CDR3 is TGTGCCAGCAGAAGACCGGACAGGGTCCCCTACGAGCAGTACTTC. The full variable domain, with the rest looked up from reference TRBV2 and TRBJ2-7, is EPEVTQTPSHQVTQMGQEVILRCVPISNHLYFYWYRQILGQKVEFLVSFYNNEISEKSEIFDDQFSVERPDGSNFTLKIRSTKLEDSAMYFCASRRPDRVPYEQYFGPGTRLTVT.

V gene TRBV7-2 combines with J gene TRBJ1-2; a possible D gene is TRBD1 (6 bases). The CDR3 covers 14 residues. V was trimmed by 1 base and J by 4 bases, leaving 10 bases between them. Germline CDR1 SGHTA, CDR2 FQGNSA. Here the CDR3 DNA reads TGTGCCAGCAGCTTAGTAAGGACAGCCTATGGCTACACCTTC. Amino acids: CASSLVRTAYGYTF.

In this sample, this clone turned up once. The chain has TRBV5-1 and TRBJ2-7; the D gene is possibly TRBD2 (7 bases). The J call is in doubt because the DNA end fits TRBJ2-5 better. The CDR3 is 15 residues long. Germline CDR1 SGHRS, CDR2 YFSETQ. The CDR3 DNA sequence: TGCGCCAGCAGCTTGATGGGGGGGGCTGGAGAGACCCAGTACTTC. Translation: CASSLMGGAGETQYF.

The CDR3: CASKTQGKSYEQYF. CDR3 sequence (DNA): TGTGCCAGCAAAACACAGGGCAAGTCCTACGAGCAGTACTTC. V usage is TRBV2 and J usage is TRBJ2-7; TRBD1 might be the D (6 bases). Between the trimmed V and J ends, which lost 7 bases and 1 base, there was a span of 14 bases. Germline CDR1 and CDR2: SNHLY and FYNNEI. The CDR3 spans 14 residues.

This clone was seen just once. This chain joins TRBV7-6 and TRBJ1-2; possibly TRBD1 for D (5 bases). Germline V gives CDR1 SGHVS, CDR2 FNYEAQ. CDR3 length equals 13 residues. Trimming took 2 bases from V and 5 from J, leaving 9 bases between them. The CDR3 sequence: CASSLWGLYGYTF. The CDR3, as DNA: TGTGCCAGCAGCTTATGGGGCTTGTATGGCTACACCTTC.

This sequence joins TRBV2 and TRBJ1-2; D call uncertain. The V end was cut by 1 base, the J end by 6 bases, with 9 bases between. Germline-derived CDR1 and CDR2 are SNHLY and FYNNEI. The CDR3 is made up of 13 amino acids. This CDR3 reads CASSEEVTDGYTF. The DNA of the CDR3 is TGTGCCAGCAGTGAAGAGGTCACGGATGGCTACACCTTC.

On this clone: Distinct nucleotide sequences in the sample also encode this CDR3. This rearrangement joins TRBV15 to TRBJ2-5; D not resolved. Germline lookup yields CDR1 LNHNV and CDR2 YYDKDF (reference sequence). The CDR3 extends over 14 amino acids. Between the trimmed V and J ends, which lost 0 bases and 2 bases, there was a span of 7 bases. This CDR3 reads CATSRDAGQETQYF. The CDR3, as DNA: TGTGCCACCAGCAGAGACGCCGGGCAAGAGACCCAGTACTTC.

This sequence joins TRBV29-1 and TRBJ2-7, with TRBD2 as a possible D gene (7 bases). Germline V gene data show CDR1 as SQVTM and CDR2 as ANQGSEA. The V end was cut by 6 bases, the J end by 4 bases, with 16 bases between. The CDR3 is made up of 13 amino acids. Here the CDR3 reads CSVIRGAGYEQYF. CDR3 nucleotides: TGCAGCGTCATCCGGGGGGCCGGTTACGAGCAGTACTTC.

The chain joins TRBV11-1 to TRBJ2-7; D remains unclear. The CDR3 spans 14 residues. Germline assignment: CDR1 SGHAT and CDR2 FQDESV (reference sequence). V was trimmed by 2 bases and J by 0 bases, leaving 8 bases between them. CDR3 residues: CASSLRLDSYEQYF. CDR3 DNA: TGTGCCAGCAGCTTAAGACTTGACTCCTACGAGCAGTACTTC.

The V and J genes are TRBV2 and TRBJ1-1, with 7 bases lining up with TRBD1. V shed 8 bases, J shed 1 base, and the junction held 4 bases outside the gene matches. The CDR3 totals 13 residues. Germline V gene sequence: CDR1 SNHLY, CDR2 FYNNEI. DNA for the CDR3: TGTGCCAGCCTCGACAGGGCGAACACTGAAGCTTTCTTT. It is translated as CASLDRANTEAFF.